The clone carrying this TCR beta chain was found many times. The antigen is unknown. The data were taken from a study of naive and memory T cell subsets. Study-wide points: In naive cells, over 90% of TCR sequences were seen only once. Possibly reflecting memory cells re-expressing CD45RA, a few larger clonotypes occurred in naive repertoires, especially CD8.

Both TRBC1 and TRBC2 were covered by a beta constant-region primer of two equimolar oligonucleotides. Four rounds of PCR amplified the ligated cDNA using nested alpha and beta constant-region primers plus SP2. TCRdb re-called the UMI-ligation and nested PCR reads with MiXCR, one entry per CDR3 protein. This repertoire shows 98,000 or so distinct CDR3 sequences, about 15% found once; its top ten account for approximately 2.8%. Germline V gives CDR1 SGHRS, CDR2 YFSETQ. Unmatched junction bases numbered 6, after V lost 0 bases and J lost 8 bases. This CDR3 has 16 residues. The clonotype was recovered from a human donor in good health. Sequencing used naive CD8+ T cells from blood. This chain uses TRBV5-1 with TRBJ2-2, with 11 bases matching TRBD2. The CDR3 nucleotides read TGCGCCAGCAGCTTGGTCGGGACTAGCGGCGTTGGGGAGCTGTTTTTT. The encoded protein is CASSLVGTSGVGELFF.